Following are 20 T cell receptor beta chains from one sample sequenced in a study of T cell repertoires in cytomegalovirus infection. These receptors lack a known antigen. In TCRdb, the reads were re-called with MiXCR into one record per CDR3 protein. Of about 890,000 distinct CDR3 sequences in the sample, more than 25% were seen once. The sequencing used cultured CD8+ T cells from PBMCs, collected from culture after CMV antigen stimulation. All receptors come from a human donor in good health (CMV status not recorded). Some clones in this sample may be carry-over from other donors' samples.

The chain carries TRBV20-1 and TRBJ2-3; D ambiguous. Deletions cut 0 bases from V and 5 bases from J, with 9 bases between. The CDR3 has 13 amino acids. Germline V lookup: CDR1 DFQATT, CDR2 SNEGSKA (reference sequence). CDR3 sequence reads: CSAREPREDTQYF. The CDR3 nucleotides are TGCAGTGCTAGAGAACCCCGTGAAGATACGCAGTATTTT.

This clonotype was seen only a few times. J is TRBJ2-7 and V is TRBV27; 13 positions agree with TRBD2. Germline V gene lookup returns CDR1 MNHEY and CDR2 SMNVEV (reference sequence). CDR3 length: 14 residues. V was pared by 3 bases and J by 6 bases, with 2 bases of the junction left unmatched. The CDR3 region has the DNA TGTGCCAGCAGTTTCCGACTAGCGGGGGGCGAGCAGTACTTC. This encodes CASSFRLAGGEQYF.

This clonotype has more than one count but fewer than ten. The chain is built from TRBV12-3 or TRBV12-4 and TRBJ1-1; possibly TRBD1 for D (5 bases). Trimming left V 5 bases short and J 11 bases short, with 18 bases between. The CDR3 has 13 amino acids. CDR3 in DNA: TGTGCCAGCAGTGGGGGAGGATTCACCACGGCTTTCTTT. It yields the protein CASSGGGFTTAFF.

This chain connects TRBV7-6 to TRBJ2-7, with 7 bases fitting TRBD1. V dropped 1 base and J dropped 3; count of bases not matched to a gene: 3. This CDR3 is 14 amino acids long. Germline CDR1 reads SGHVS; CDR2 reads FNYEAQ. The DNA for the CDR3 is TGTGCCAGCAGCTTAGGGGGACAGATCTACGAGCAGTACTTC. It translates to CASSLGGQIYEQYF. The entire variable domain, with the rest obtained from reference TRBV7-6 and TRBJ2-7, is as follows: GAGVSQSPRYKVTKRGQDVALRCDPISGHVSLYWYRQALGQGPEFLTYFNYEAQQDKSGLPNDRFSAERPEGSISTLTIQRTEQRDSAMYRCASSLGGQIYEQYFGPGTRLTVT.

The genes are TRBV10-1 and TRBJ2-2; weak D call: TRBD2 (5 bases). CDR1 is WNHNN and CDR2 is SYGVQD in the germline V gene (reference sequence). CDR3 length equals 13 residues. Trimming removed 4 bases at V and 5 bases at J, with 8 bases between. CDR3 DNA: TGCGCCAGCAGTGTTTCGGGGACCGGGGAGCTGTTTTTT. Translating it yields CASSVSGTGELFF.

The genes are TRBV6-6 and TRBJ1-5; 12 bases align to TRBD1. The germline gives CDR1 MNHNY, CDR2 SVGAGI (reference sequence). The ends lost 2 bases at V and 2 bases at J; junction bases unmatched: 4. This CDR3 is 17 amino acids long. CDR3 in DNA: TGTGCCAGCAGTTACCCTGGGACAGGGGGCGGCAATCAGCCCCAGCATTTT. Its translation: CASSYPGTGGGNQPQHF.

This chain joins TRBV12-5 and TRBJ2-1; 16 nucleotides match TRBD2. CDR1 and CDR2 (germline): LGHNT, FRNRAP. This CDR3 contains 17 residues. The J segment lost 6 bases and the V segment lost 4 bases, leaving 6 bases of the junction unmatched. CDR3 sequence reads: CASGWGTSGGGPNEQFF. For the CDR3, the DNA is TGTGCTAGTGGTTGGGGGACTAGCGGGGGGGGACCCAATGAGCAGTTCTTC.

The rearrangement links TRBV11-3 to TRBJ2-1, with 7 bases matching TRBD2. CDR3 size: 16 residues. The germline V gene encodes CDR1 SGHNT and CDR2 YENEEA. Trimming removed 3 bases from V and 5 bases from J; junction bases left unmatched: 10. Here the CDR3 DNA reads TGTGCCAGCAGCTTCCGCTCGAGCGGGGTGAACAATGAGCAGTTCTTC. Amino acids: CASSFRSSGVNNEQFF.

In this sample, this clonotype turned up many times. The chain employs TRBV2 and TRBJ1-5, with 7 positions matching TRBD1. The CDR3 length is 17 residues. Trimming took 6 bases from V and 4 from J; bases not matched to a gene: 15. From germline, CDR1 is SNHLY and CDR2 FYNNEI. Here the CDR3 reads CASSSTGGGHLNQPQHF. CDR3 bases: TGTGCCAGCAGCAGCACCGGAGGGGGCCACCTTAATCAGCCCCAGCATTTT.

This clonotype was observed a few times. The chain is built from TRBV5-4 and TRBJ1-1, with D possibly being TRBD1 (5 bases). CDR3 length: 17 amino acids. Trimming cost V 5 bases and J 2 bases, with 22 bases left between them. Germline loops: CDR1 SGHNT, CDR2 YYREEE (reference sequence). CDR3 bases: TGTGCCAGCAGTCCCGTCGGTGGGGCTGAACTTAACACTGAAGCTTTCTTT. Protein: CASSPVGGAELNTEAFF.

This clonotype was picked up a small number of times. The V and J genes are TRBV27 and TRBJ1-2; possibly TRBD1 for D (5 bases). Germline V CDR1 and CDR2: MNHEY, SMNVEV (reference sequence). This CDR3 is 13 amino acids long. With 4 bases removed from V and 6 bases from J, the gap between germline ends came to 12 bases. CDR3 nucleotide sequence: TGTGCCAGCAGTTCCGGGGCCCTAGATGGCTACACCTTC. It translates to CASSSGALDGYTF.

The chain couples TRBV19 to TRBJ1-5, with D perhaps TRBD1 (5 bases). Trimming left V 5 bases short and J 0 bases short, with 11 bases between. CDR1 is LNHDA and CDR2 is SQIVND in the germline V gene (reference sequence). The CDR3 runs to 15 residues. Here the CDR3 DNA reads TGTGCCAGTAGTTGGACACCTTCTAGCAATCAGCCCCAGCATTTT. Protein product: CASSWTPSSNQPQHF.

V gene TRBV5-6 combines with J gene TRBJ1-1; D unresolved. Trimming took 4 bases from V and 1 from J, leaving 14 bases between them. The CDR3 is 15 residues long. Germline CDR1 SGHDT, CDR2 YYEEEE. CDR3 loop: CASSEDGLGNTEAFF. In DNA, the CDR3 is TGTGCCAGCAGCGAAGACGGACTGGGGAACACTGAAGCTTTCTTT.

This chain joins TRBV29-1 and TRBJ2-4; D is perhaps TRBD2 (5 bases). The CDR3 is 12 amino acids. Germline V gives CDR1 SQVTM, CDR2 ANQGSEA. CDR3 loop: CSIRGGKNIQYF. CDR3 sequence (DNA): TGCAGTATCCGAGGAGGCAAAAACATTCAGTACTTC.

In this sample, this clonotype turned up many times. The DNA for the CDR3 is TGTGCCAGCAGCACAACAGGGAACTATGGCTACACCTTC. Residues: CASSTTGNYGYTF. The V call is TRBV7-8, the J call TRBJ1-2; D is possibly TRBD1 (6 bases). Germline V CDR1 and CDR2: SGHVS, FQNEAQ. The germline V and J ends were trimmed by 5 bases and 2 bases, with 9 bases remaining between them. This CDR3 is built from 13 residues.

This clonotype was counted between two and nine times. The V and J genes are TRBV10-3 and TRBJ2-7; D is perhaps TRBD1 (6 bases). CDR1 is ENHRY and CDR2 is SYGVKD in the germline V gene. V was cut by 4 bases and J by 2 bases, with 9 bases left in between. The CDR3 covers 13 residues. This chain's CDR3 is CAISARGTYEQYF. Written as DNA, the CDR3 is TGTGCCATCAGTGCCAGGGGAACCTACGAGCAGTACTTC.

The table lists this clonotype with many counts. Germline is not matched at one junction end, which may reflect a read error. This chain connects TRBV7-9 to TRBJ1-1; D is uncertain. The CDR3 totals 11 residues. Germline CDR1 SEHNR, CDR2 FQNEAQ (reference sequence). The CDR3 sequence: CASSGPPGSHF. DNA of the CDR3: TGTGCCAGCAGCGGCCCACCCGGGTCTCATTTT.

A remark on this clonotype: One end of the junction does not line up with germline, which may come from a read error. The gene calls are TRBV7-3 and TRBJ1-1; 9 positions agree with TRBD1. Germline values: CDR1 SGHTA, CDR2 FQGTGA. The CDR3 consists of 15 residues. CDR3 region: CVSSLTGQGSTEAFF. Here the CDR3 DNA reads TGTGTCAGCAGCTTAACAGGACAGGGGAGCACTGAAGCTTTCTTT.

The chain recombines TRBV27 with TRBJ2-3; D unresolved. The length of the CDR3 is 12 residues. V shed 6 bases and J shed 5 bases, with 9 bases lying between them. Looked up from germline, CDR1 is MNHEY and CDR2 is SMNVEV (reference sequence). The CDR3 DNA sequence: TGTGCCAGCAGCACATACCAAGATACGCAGTATTTT. The encoded protein is CASSTYQDTQYF.

This clonotype showed up just a few times. The chain links TRBV7-6 to TRBJ2-2, with D possibly being TRBD2 (6 bases). Germline V gives CDR1 SGHVS, CDR2 FNYEAQ. The ends were cut back, 5 bases at V and 4 bases at J, with 17 bases in the middle. There are 16 residues in the CDR3. The CDR3 protein is CASSPGVLGGTGELFF. As DNA, the CDR3 is TGTGCCAGCAGCCCTGGCGTTTTGGGAGGCACCGGGGAGCTGTTTTTT. Variable domain in full (rest from reference TRBV7-6 and TRBJ2-2): GAGVSQSPRYKVTKRGQDVALRCDPISGHVSLYWYRQALGQGPEFLTYFNYEAQQDKSGLPNDRFSAERPEGSISTLTIQRTEQRDSAMYRCASSPGVLGGTGELFFGEGSRLTVL.